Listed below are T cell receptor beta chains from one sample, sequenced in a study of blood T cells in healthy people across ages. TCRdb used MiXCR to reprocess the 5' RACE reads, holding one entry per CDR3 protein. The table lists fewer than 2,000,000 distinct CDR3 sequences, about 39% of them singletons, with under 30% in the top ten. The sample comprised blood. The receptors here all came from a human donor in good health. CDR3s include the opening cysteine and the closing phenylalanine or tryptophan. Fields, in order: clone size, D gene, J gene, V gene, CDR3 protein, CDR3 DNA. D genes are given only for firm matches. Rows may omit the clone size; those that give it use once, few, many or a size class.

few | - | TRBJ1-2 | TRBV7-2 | CASTETSRKNYGYTF | TGTGCCAGCACAGAAACGTCCAGAAAGAACTATGGCTACACCTTC
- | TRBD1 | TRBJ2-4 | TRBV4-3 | CASSSHRGRLNIQYF | TGCGCCAGCAGCTCGCACAGGGGGCGATTGAACATTCAGTACTTC
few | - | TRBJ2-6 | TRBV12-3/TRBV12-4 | CASAAGRELSGANVLTF | TGTGCCAGCGCCGCGGGCAGGGAACTCTCCGGGGCCAACGTCCTGACTTTC
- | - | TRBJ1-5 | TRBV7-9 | CASSSPSTDGSYSNQPQHF | TGTGCCAGCAGCTCACCCAGCACAGACGGGAGTTATAGCAATCAGCCCCAGCATTTT
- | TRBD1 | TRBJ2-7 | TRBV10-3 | CAINPGQGPYEQYF | TGTGCCATCAACCCGGGACAGGGACCCTACGAGCAGTACTTC
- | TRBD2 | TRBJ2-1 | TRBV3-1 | CANSPRTSGGLVGEQFF | TGTGCCAACAGCCCTAGGACTAGCGGGGGGTTAGTCGGTGAGCAGTTCTTC
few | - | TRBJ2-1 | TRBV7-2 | CASSLLRQKSYNEQFF | TGTGCCAGCAGCTTACTTCGACAGAAGTCCTACAATGAGCAGTTCTTC
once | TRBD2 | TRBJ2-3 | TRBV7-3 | CASSFRRSGAGTDTQYF | TGTGCCAGCAGCTTTCGGAGGAGCGGGGCGGGCACAGATACGCAGTATTTT
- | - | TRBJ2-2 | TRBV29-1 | CSILSFGELFF | TGCAGCATTCTGAGCTTCGGGGAGCTGTTTTTT
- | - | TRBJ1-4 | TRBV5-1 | CASSAGRRFEKLFF | TGCGCCAGCAGCGCAGGGCGCCGATTCGAAAAACTGTTTTTT
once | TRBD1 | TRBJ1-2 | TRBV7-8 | CASSFQPRDRDYGYTF | TGTGCCAGCAGCTTTCAGCCTCGGGACAGGGACTATGGCTACACCTTC
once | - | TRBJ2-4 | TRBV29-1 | CSVGGRQLERNIWYF | TGCAGCGTTGGAGGCCGACAGTTGGAGCGAAACATTTGGTACTTC
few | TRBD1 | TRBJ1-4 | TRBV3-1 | CASSQDRGQGAETNEELFF | TGTGCCAGCAGCCAAGATCGGGGACAGGGTGCAGAAACTAATGAAGAACTGTTTTTT
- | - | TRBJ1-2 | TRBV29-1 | CSVLRAGDGYTF | TGCAGCGTCTTACGGGCTGGGGATGGCTACACCTTC
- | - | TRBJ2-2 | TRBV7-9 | CASPPGAIPPGELFF | TGTGCCAGCCCCCCTGGGGCCATTCCCCCCGGGGAGCTGTTTTTT
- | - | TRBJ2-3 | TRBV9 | CASSVDGEEDTQYF | TGTGCCAGCAGCGTAGATGGGGAAGAAGATACGCAGTATTTT
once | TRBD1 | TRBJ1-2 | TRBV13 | CASSLQGESIGYTF | TGTGCCAGCAGCTTACAGGGGGAATCGATTGGCTACACCTTC
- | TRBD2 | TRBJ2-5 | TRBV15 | CATSRERGGALETQYF | TGTGCCACCAGCAGAGAGCGCGGGGGGGCGTTGGAGACCCAGTACTTC
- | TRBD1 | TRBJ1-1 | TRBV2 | CATRRGRMNTEAFF | TGTGCCACTCGGAGGGGGCGAATGAACACTGAAGCTTTCTTT
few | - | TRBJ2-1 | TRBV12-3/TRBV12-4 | CASSISGARYNEQFF | TGTGCCAGCAGTATTTCGGGGGCTCGTTACAATGAGCAGTTCTTC
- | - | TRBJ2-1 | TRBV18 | CASSQLSSYNEQFF | TGTGCCAGCTCTCAGTTGTCCTCCTACAATGAGCAGTTCTTC
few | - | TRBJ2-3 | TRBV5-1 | CASSLATGKDFTDTQYF | TGCGCCAGCAGCTTGGCCACGGGAAAAGATTTCACAGATACGCAGTATTTT
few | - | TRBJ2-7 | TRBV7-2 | CASSLLTESYEQYF | TGTGCCAGCAGCCTACTAACAGAGTCCTACGAGCAGTACTTC
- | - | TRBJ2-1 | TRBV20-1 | CSARVPGRRGAAYNEQFF | TGCAGTGCTAGAGTCCCCGGTAGAAGGGGGGCGGCCTACAATGAGCAGTTCTTC
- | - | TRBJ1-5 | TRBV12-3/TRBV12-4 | CASSFSSYQPQHF | TGTGCCAGCAGTTTTTCGTCCTATCAGCCCCAGCATTTT
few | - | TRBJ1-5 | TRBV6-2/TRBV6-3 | CASSLGWSHQPQHF | TGTGCCAGCAGTTTAGGTTGGAGCCATCAGCCCCAGCATTTT
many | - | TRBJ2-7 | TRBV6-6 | CASSYSKSGSTYEQYF | TGTGCCAGCAGTTACTCCAAATCAGGGTCCACCTACGAGCAGTACTTC
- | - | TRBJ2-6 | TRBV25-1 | CTSSEYINSGANVLTF | TGTACCAGCAGTGAATACATTAACTCTGGGGCCAACGTCCTGACTTTC
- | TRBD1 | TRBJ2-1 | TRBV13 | CASSSADRGHEQFF | TGTGCCAGCAGCTCGGCAGACAGGGGCCATGAGCAGTTCTTC
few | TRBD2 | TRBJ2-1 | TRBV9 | CASSEAGVGREQFF | TGTGCCAGCAGCGAAGCGGGGGTAGGTCGGGAGCAGTTCTTC
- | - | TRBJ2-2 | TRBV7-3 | CASSGGQHLNTGELFF | TGTGCCAGCAGCGGAGGACAGCACCTGAACACCGGGGAGCTGTTTTTT
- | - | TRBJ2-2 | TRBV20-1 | CSTRRPDRNTGELFF | TGCAGTACCAGGAGGCCCGACAGGAACACCGGGGAGCTGTTTTTT
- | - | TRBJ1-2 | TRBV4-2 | CASSQDAGYTF | TGTGCCAGCAGCCAAGACGCCGGCTACACCTTC
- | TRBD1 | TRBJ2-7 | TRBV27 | CASSTDRGGGEQYF | TGTGCCAGCAGCACGGACAGGGGGGGAGGCGAGCAGTACTTC
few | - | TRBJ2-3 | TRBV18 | CASSPSGYTDTQYF | TGTGCCAGCTCACCCAGCGGATACACAGATACGCAGTATTTT
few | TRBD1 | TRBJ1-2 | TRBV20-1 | CSATPGTGFGYTF | TGCAGTGCTACGCCCGGGACAGGGTTTGGCTACACCTTC
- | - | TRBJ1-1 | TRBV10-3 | CAISELGGSGTEAFF | TGTGCCATCAGTGAGTTGGGGGGGTCGGGCACTGAAGCTTTCTTT
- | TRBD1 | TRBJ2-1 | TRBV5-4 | CAGSSSHRGTYEQFF | TGTGCCGGCAGCTCATCCCACAGGGGAACCTACGAGCAGTTCTTC
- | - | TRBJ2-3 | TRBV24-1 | CATSDFGADTQYF | TGTGCCACCAGTGATTTTGGGGCAGATACGCAGTATTTT
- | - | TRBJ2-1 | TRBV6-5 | CASRQSWVRAGNEQFF | TGTGCCAGCAGGCAATCTTGGGTTAGGGCGGGCAATGAGCAGTTCTTC
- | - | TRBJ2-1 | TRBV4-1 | CASSQGARSSHNEQFF | TGCGCCAGCAGCCAAGGGGCCAGGAGCTCCCACAATGAGCAGTTCTTC
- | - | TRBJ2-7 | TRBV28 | CASSSVGGKDEQYF | TGTGCCAGCAGCTCGGTCGGGGGCAAGGACGAGCAGTACTTC
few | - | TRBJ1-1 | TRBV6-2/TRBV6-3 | CASSYGRTEAFF | TGTGCCAGCAGTTACGGGAGAACTGAAGCTTTCTTT
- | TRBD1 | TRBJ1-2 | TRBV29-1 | CSVGTTGASLGGYTF | TGCAGCGTTGGCACTACAGGGGCAAGTCTCGGGGGCTACACCTTC
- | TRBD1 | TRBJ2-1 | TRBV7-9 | CASSRTGGELNEQFF | TGTGCCAGCAGTCGGACAGGGGGCGAACTCAATGAGCAGTTCTTC